One and the same sample provided the 15 T cell receptor beta chains below, sequenced in a study of CD8 T cells in ankylosing spondylitis. TCRdb itself ran the 5' RACE reads through MiXCR, one entry per CDR3 protein. The repertoire holds a few hundred thousand distinct CDR3 sequences, with 20% to 25% as singletons. Study-level results: Characteristic of ankylosing spondylitis blood, it appeared, was a TCR beta motif comprising roughly eight highly homologous variants.

The antigens these receptors bind are not known. Sequencing was done on a sample of blood, either unsorted or a sorted T cell fraction (not recorded which). These receptors all come from a male donor with ankylosing spondylitis.

This clonotype was seen more than once but under ten times. The J gene is TRBJ2-1, the V gene TRBV5-1; D is possibly TRBD1 (6 bases). Looked up from germline, CDR1 is SGHRS and CDR2 is YFSETQ. Trimming stripped 4 bases from V and 6 bases from J, with 17 bases between. This CDR3 has 15 residues. The CDR3, as DNA: TGCGCCAGCAGCCCCGGACAGCGAGAGCCCAATGAGCAGTTCTTC. Translated: CASSPGQREPNEQFF. Complete variable domain (other parts from reference TRBV5-1 and TRBJ2-1): KAGVTQTPRYLIKTRGQQVTLSCSPISGHRSVSWYQQTPGQGLQFLFEYFSETQRNKGNFPGRFSGRQFSNSRSEMNVSTLELGDSALYLCASSPGQREPNEQFFGPGTRLTVL.

The chain's CDR3 is CARRPGQSFSNEQFF. Written as DNA, the CDR3 is TGTGCCAGGCGTCCGGGACAGTCGTTTAGTAATGAGCAGTTCTTC. J is TRBJ2-1 and V is TRBV27; TRBD1 matches 7 bases. The CDR3 runs 15 residues. CDR1 is MNHEY, CDR2 SMNVEV, per germline (reference sequence). Trimming took 9 bases from V and 7 from J; bases not matched to a gene: 15.

This clonotype was counted a few times. The CDR3 is CASSPIELGNEKLFF. DNA of the CDR3: TGTGCCAGCAGCCCCATTGAGCTCGGGAATGAAAAACTGTTTTTT. The chain recombines TRBV4-2 with TRBJ1-4; D is ambiguous. CDR3 length: 15 amino acids. The germline CDR1 and CDR2 sequences are LGHNA and YNFKEQ. The ends were cut back, 4 bases at V and 5 bases at J, with 14 bases in the middle.

In this sample, this clonotype turned up many times. CDR3 nucleotide sequence: TGTGCCAGCAGCCCGCGGGACTACTCCTACAATGAGCAGTTCTTC. Translated, it gives CASSPRDYSYNEQFF. V and J are TRBV7-3 and TRBJ2-1; the match to TRBD2 covers 7 bases. The V gene end was trimmed by 5 bases and the J gene end by 0 bases; junction bases not matched to a gene: 4. The CDR3 contains 15 residues. Germline V gene sequence: CDR1 SGHTA, CDR2 FQGTGA.

This chain uses TRBV7-9 with TRBJ1-6; the D gene is possibly TRBD1 (5 bases). The V end lost 5 bases, the J end lost 0 bases, and 14 bases lay between the germline ends. Germline CDR1 and CDR2: SEHNR and FQNEAQ (reference sequence). This CDR3 region has 17 residues. CDR3 amino acids: CASSVHRTPSYNSPLHF. The CDR3 DNA is TGTGCCAGCAGCGTGCACAGGACTCCCTCCTATAATTCACCCCTCCACTTT.

V usage is TRBV7-8 and J usage is TRBJ1-1; D remains unclear. This CDR3 spans 14 amino acids. In germline, CDR1 is SGHVS, CDR2 FQNEAQ. Between the trimmed V and J ends, which lost 3 bases and 1 base, there was a span of 9 bases. The CDR3 spells CASSLGSPNTEAFF. As DNA, the CDR3 is TGTGCCAGCAGCTTGGGGTCACCGAACACTGAAGCTTTCTTT.

This clonotype was observed a few times. The chain is built from TRBV7-9 and TRBJ2-3; D unresolved. Germline CDR1 reads SEHNR; CDR2 reads FQNEAQ (reference sequence). The CDR3 is 13 amino acids. With 8 bases removed from V and 5 bases from J, the gap between germline ends came to 14 bases. The CDR3 reads CASHGGSGDTQYF. CDR3 nucleotide sequence: TGTGCCAGCCATGGTGGGTCCGGAGATACGCAGTATTTT. Complete variable domain (other parts from reference TRBV7-9 and TRBJ2-3): DTGVSQNPRHKITKRGQNVTFRCDPISEHNRLYWYRQTLGQGPEFLTYFQNEAQLEKSRLLSDRFSAERPKGSFSTLEIQRTEQGDSAMYLCASHGGSGDTQYFGPGTRLTVL.

The J gene is TRBJ2-3, the V gene TRBV18, with D unresolved. The ends were cut back, 3 bases at V and 4 bases at J, with 8 bases in the middle. CDR1 is KGHSH, CDR2 LQKENI, per germline. The CDR3 has 13 residues. CDR3 DNA: TGTGCCAGCTCACCTCAGGATTCAGATACGCAGTATTTT. This translates into CASSPQDSDTQYF.

V is TRBV7-3 and J is TRBJ2-5, with D unclear. Trimming removed 5 bases at V and 2 bases at J, with 9 bases between. The CDR3 covers 13 residues. Germline-derived CDR1 and CDR2 are SGHTA and FQGTGA. The CDR3 region has the DNA TGTGCCAGCAGCGGCGGCCCACAAGAGACCCAGTACTTC. Translating gives CASSGGPQETQYF. Complete variable domain (other parts from reference TRBV7-3 and TRBJ2-5): GAGVSQTPSNKVTEKGKYVELRCDPISGHTALYWYRQSLGQGPEFLIYFQGTGAADDSGLPNDRFFAVRPEGSVSTLKIQRTERGDSAVYLCASSGGPQETQYFGPGTRLLVL.

The chain combines TRBV7-2 with TRBJ2-3; D is perhaps TRBD2 (6 bases). This CDR3 contains 16 residues. The germline V gene encodes CDR1 SGHTA and CDR2 FQGNSA. V was pared by 5 bases and J by 4 bases, with 19 bases between. As DNA, the CDR3 is TGTGCCAGCAGCCAAACGGGACTCCATGTATCAGATACGCAGTATTTT. It encodes CASSQTGLHVSDTQYF.

The J gene is TRBJ2-1, the V gene TRBV20-1, with D possibly being TRBD2 (5 bases). CDR1 and CDR2 from the germline V gene are DFQATT and SNEGSKA (reference sequence). CDR3 length equals 14 residues. V lost 5 bases and J lost 3, with 14 bases in between. CDR3 DNA: TGCAGTGCTGGGAGCCCACCTCTCTACAATGAGCAGTTCTTC. This sequence encodes CSAGSPPLYNEQFF.

This clonotype showed up just a few times. V and J are TRBV28 and TRBJ2-7, with 7 positions matching TRBD1. Looked up from germline, CDR1 is MDHEN and CDR2 is SYDVKM. V lost 1 base and J lost 7; bases outside the gene matches: 4. The CDR3 runs to 13 residues. This CDR3 is CASSLSWGQEQYF. The CDR3 coding sequence is TGTGCCAGCAGTTTATCGTGGGGACAGGAGCAGTACTTC.

This clonotype has only a few counts. The gene calls are TRBV7-9 and TRBJ2-5; TRBD2 matches at 13 bases. V lost 4 bases to trimming and J lost 4 bases; unmatched junction nucleotides: 6. The CDR3 totals 16 residues. Germline CDR1 reads SEHNR; CDR2 reads FQNEAQ (reference sequence). CDR3 sequence: CASSSGLAGVGETQYF. In DNA form, the CDR3 reads TGTGCCAGCAGCTCCGGACTAGCGGGAGTCGGAGAGACCCAGTACTTC.

V and J are TRBV3-1 and TRBJ1-5, with TRBD1 matching 7 bases. V was clipped by 3 bases and J by 3 bases; unmatched bases: 11. Germline V gives CDR1 LGHDT, CDR2 YNNKEL (reference sequence). This CDR3 spans 17 amino acids. This CDR3 is CASSHSRDRADNQPQHF. The DNA of the CDR3 is TGTGCCAGCAGCCATTCCCGTGACAGGGCTGACAATCAGCCCCAGCATTTT.

The chain has TRBV7-6 and TRBJ2-7; no clear D. Germline-derived CDR1 and CDR2 are SGHVS and FNYEAQ. Trimming removed 5 bases at V and 0 bases at J, with 8 bases between. The CDR3 length is 13 residues. CDR3: CASSPRTSYEQYF. The DNA for the CDR3 is TGTGCCAGCAGCCCAAGGACCTCCTACGAGCAGTACTTC.